One sample yielded the 15 T cell receptor beta chains listed below, sequenced in a study of cytomegalovirus exposure and HLA in healthy donors. 13 Jbeta primers and 60 Vbeta primers were used for the PCR. Measured with immunoSEQ multiplex PCR; TCRdb has only the in-frame clones, and not every one. The profile covers some 84,000 clones, with roughly 64% appearing a single time and about 15% taken by the ten largest. Sequencing used PBMCs. Receptor source: a woman aged 35 to 49 in good health and CMV-seropositive.

The V call is TRBV27, the J call TRBJ2-2; 11 bases fit TRBD2. The CDR3 sequence is 18 residues long. Germline lookup yields CDR1 MNHEY and CDR2 SMNVEV (reference sequence). V shed 2 bases and J 5 bases; nucleotides not matched to a gene: 10. The CDR3 sequence is CASSLTPTSGSQTGELFF. The CDR3 DNA reads TGTGCCAGCAGTTTAACCCCTACTAGCGGGAGTCAAACCGGGGAGCTGTTTTTT.

This clone has only a few counts. This chain uses TRBV21-1 with TRBJ1-4; the listed D gene, TRBD1, was not tested against the DNA. TRBV21-1 is termed a pseudogene. CDR3 length: 16 amino acids. The CDR3 reads CASGRDRGRTNEKLFF. As DNA, the CDR3 is TGTGCCAGCGGCAGGGACAGGGGGAGGACTAATGAAAAACTGTTTTTT.

The V call is TRBV7-8, the J call TRBJ2-1; 13 bases are a match to TRBD2. V lost 2 bases, J lost 5 bases, and 9 bases stayed unmatched. The CDR3 covers 18 residues. Looked up from germline, CDR1 is SGHVS and CDR2 is FQNEAQ. CDR3 amino acids: CASSLPWTSGSRHNEQFF. Written as DNA, the CDR3 is TGTGCCAGCAGCTTACCCTGGACTAGCGGGAGTCGCCACAATGAGCAGTTCTTC.

A few counts support this clone. CDR3 amino acids: CASSFASYGREDTQYF. DNA for the CDR3: TGTGCCAGCAGTTTCGCTAGCTACGGTAGGGAGGATACGCAGTATTTT. This chain joins TRBV27 and TRBJ2-3, with D tentatively TRBD2 (5 bases). In germline, CDR1 is MNHEY, CDR2 SMNVEV (reference sequence). V lost 3 bases and J lost 6, with 19 bases in between. The CDR3 runs to 16 residues.

This clone appeared a few times. The chain's CDR3 is CASSVGSGRFNEQFF. The CDR3 DNA reads TGTGCCAGCAGCGTAGGAAGCGGGAGGTTTAATGAGCAGTTCTTC. V and J are TRBV7-9 and TRBJ2-1; 9 positions match TRBD2. CDR3 length: 15 amino acids. The trim removed 5 bases at V and 7 bases at J, leaving 9 bases unmatched. CDR1 and CDR2 (germline): SEHNR, FQNEAQ (reference sequence). The full variable domain, rest sourced from reference TRBV7-9 and TRBJ2-1, is DTGVSQNPRHKITKRGQNVTFRCDPISEHNRLYWYRQTLGQGPEFLTYFQNEAQLEKSRLLSDRFSAERPKGSFSTLEIQRTEQGDSAMYLCASSVGSGRFNEQFFGPGTRLTVL.

The chain combines TRBV4-3 with TRBJ2-7, with TRBD2 as a possible D gene (7 bases). Germline loops: CDR1 LGHNA, CDR2 YSLEER. Trimming stripped 1 base from V and 3 bases from J, with 16 bases between. There are 16 residues in the CDR3. CDR3 amino acids: CASSQGRGAASYEQYF. The CDR3 DNA reads TGCGCCAGCAGCCAAGGTCGGGGGGCGGCAAGCTACGAGCAGTACTTC.

This clone has only a few counts. This chain connects TRBV28 to TRBJ1-2; 8 bases align to TRBD1. The J segment lost 4 bases and the V segment lost 2 bases, leaving 6 bases of the junction unmatched. The V gene's germline CDR1 is MDHEN and CDR2 SYDVKM. The CDR3 contains 15 residues. The CDR3 nucleotides are TGTGCCAGCAGTTTACCTACGACAGGGGTCTATGGCTACACCTTC. Translation gives CASSLPTTGVYGYTF.

This clone was counted between two and nine times. This rearrangement joins TRBV6-6 to TRBJ1-1; TRBD1 is a possible D gene (5 bases). This CDR3 spans 14 amino acids. CDR1 is MNHNY and CDR2 is SVGAGI in the germline V gene (reference sequence). Trimming stripped 0 bases from V and 7 bases from J, with 12 bases between. This CDR3 reads CASSYSGQEDEAFF. The CDR3 nucleotides read TGTGCCAGCAGTTACTCGGGGCAGGAAGATGAAGCTTTCTTT.

This clone was recorded only once. This chain's CDR3 is CASSLGLDVYEQYF. The DNA of the CDR3 is TGTGCCAGCAGCTTAGGACTAGATGTCTACGAGCAGTACTTC. The J gene is TRBJ2-7, the V gene TRBV7-9, with D possibly being TRBD2 (6 bases). Trimming stripped 1 base from V and 3 bases from J, with 10 bases between. CDR1 SEHNR and CDR2 FQNEAQ come from the germline V gene (reference sequence). CDR3 length: 14 residues.

The chain joins TRBV5-1 to TRBJ1-1, with a possible D match to TRBD1 (6 bases). This CDR3 comprises 13 residues. In germline, CDR1 is SGHRS, CDR2 YFSETQ. Trimming cost V 4 bases and J 5 bases, with 12 bases left between them. The CDR3 DNA follows: TGCGCCAGCAGCGCCGGGACATCTACTGAAGCTTTCTTT. Amino acid sequence: CASSAGTSTEAFF.

The chain uses TRBV28 and TRBJ2-7; perhaps TRBD1 as D (6 bases). The CDR3 is 14 residues long. Germline loops: CDR1 MDHEN, CDR2 SYDVKM. Trimming removed 2 bases at V and 2 bases at J, with 10 bases between. CDR3 sequence (DNA): TGTGCCAGCAGTTTAGGGACACCCACCTACGAGCAGTACTTC. It is translated as CASSLGTPTYEQYF.

This clone has just one count. The chain recombines TRBV5-1 with TRBJ1-4, with TRBD1 identical over 7 bases. CDR1 is SGHRS, CDR2 YFSETQ, per germline. The CDR3 spans 17 residues. V trimming: 0 bases; J trimming: 4 bases; junction bases outside the gene matches: 9. Here the CDR3 reads CASSLGLTGQLNEKLFF. In DNA, the CDR3 is TGCGCCAGCAGCTTGGGACTAACGGGACAGCTTAATGAAAAACTGTTTTTT.

This chain joins TRBV6-6 and TRBJ2-3; D unclear. Germline loops: CDR1 MNHNY, CDR2 SVGAGI (reference sequence). Trimming stripped 2 bases from V and 1 base from J, with 10 bases between. The CDR3 has 15 residues. The CDR3: CASSYPNEGTDTQYF. DNA of the CDR3: TGTGCCAGCAGTTACCCTAACGAGGGCACAGATACGCAGTATTTT.

The rearrangement links TRBV5-6 to TRBJ1-1; a weak D match, TRBD1 (6 bases). With 4 bases removed from V and 3 bases from J, the gap between germline ends came to 19 bases. The CDR3 is 16 residues long. Germline V gene lookup returns CDR1 SGHDT and CDR2 YYEEEE. CDR3 sequence: CASSIYRARVDTEAFF. In nucleotides, the CDR3 is TGTGCCAGCAGCATATACAGGGCGCGCGTGGACACTGAAGCTTTCTTT.

This chain uses TRBV28 with TRBJ1-1; D uncertain. This CDR3 has 14 residues. Trimming shortened V by 5 bases and J by 11 bases, and 21 bases separated the two germline ends. The germline V gene encodes CDR1 MDHEN and CDR2 SYDVKM. CDR3 residues: CASSAPSRVAGAFF. The CDR3 DNA reads TGTGCCAGCAGTGCACCCAGTCGAGTGGCGGGTGCTTTCTTT.